Presented here are 5 T cell receptor beta chains from one specimen sequenced in a study of T cells in narcolepsy. The repertoire was sequenced with immunoSEQ multiplex PCR; TCRdb's copy has only in-frame clones and lacks some. The table records about 34,000 clones, around 80% of them present only once. The sequenced sample consisted of CD45RA- memory CD4+ T cells from PBMCs. The origin of the receptors is a human donor with narcolepsy.

This clone has just one count. This chain joins TRBV28 and TRBJ1-5; D unresolved. CDR1 and CDR2 from the germline V gene are MDHEN and SYDVKM. Deletions cut 2 bases from V and 0 bases from J, with 8 bases between. The CDR3 runs 15 residues. This CDR3 reads CASSLGGPSNQPQHF. In DNA form, the CDR3 reads TGTGCCAGCAGTTTAGGCGGACCTAGCAATCAGCCCCAGCATTTT.

The chain is built from TRBV28 and TRBJ2-2, with D possibly being TRBD1 or TRBD2 (7 bases each). This CDR3 is 16 amino acids long. V lost 4 bases to trimming and J lost 5 bases, with 17 bases between them. Germline CDR1 reads MDHEN; CDR2 reads SYDVKM. CDR3 nucleotides: TGTGCCAGCAGTTCCCCTGGGGAGGGGGCGACCGGGGAGCTGTTTTTT. It is translated as CASSSPGEGATGELFF. Supplemented by reference TRBV28 and TRBJ2-2, the full variable domain reads DVKVTQSSRYLVKRTGEKVFLECVQDMDHENMFWYRQDPGLGLRLIYFSYDVKMKEKGDIPEGYSVSREKKERFSLILESASTNQTSMYLCASSSPGEGATGELFFGEGSRLTVL.

The rearrangement links TRBV14 to TRBJ2-7; D perhaps matches TRBD1 (5 bases). The V gene lost 1 base and the J gene lost 7 bases, with 8 bases spanning the gap. Germline V gene lookup returns CDR1 SGHDN and CDR2 FVKESK. The CDR3 sequence is 12 residues long. CDR3 DNA: TGTGCCAGCAGCCAAGCCCAGGGAGAGCAGTACTTC. This sequence encodes CASSQAQGEQYF.

The chain has TRBV5-6 and TRBJ1-2, with 7 nucleotides matching TRBD1. The CDR3 is made up of 13 amino acids. With V trimmed by 4 bases and J by 3 bases, 3 bases remained unmatched. The germline gives CDR1 SGHDT, CDR2 YYEEEE. CDR3 sequence reads: CASSTGTDYGYTF. The CDR3 DNA reads TGTGCCAGCAGCACCGGGACAGACTATGGCTACACCTTC. Based on the CDR3 plus reference TRBV5-6 and TRBJ1-2, the full variable domain is DAGVTQSPTHLIKTRGQQVTLRCSPKSGHDTVSWYQQALGQGPQFIFQYYEEEERQRGNFPDRFSGHQFPNYSSELNVNALLLGDSALYLCASSTGTDYGYTFGSGTRLTVV.

The chain links TRBV7-9 to TRBJ2-7; D gene uncertain. V lost 1 base, J lost 2 bases, and 9 bases lay in between. CDR1 and CDR2 from the germline V gene are SEHNR and FQNEAQ (reference sequence). This CDR3 contains 14 residues. CDR3 DNA: TGTGCCAGCAGCTTAGGTTCGCCACCCTACGAGCAGTACTTC. It is translated as CASSLGSPPYEQYF.